The subject of this entry is one T cell receptor (beta chain). Between the trimmed V and J ends, which lost 8 bases and 6 bases, there was a span of 11 bases. In germline, CDR1 is KGHSH, CDR2 LQKENI. CDR3 size: 11 residues. The data were taken from a study of cytomegalovirus exposure and HLA in healthy donors. For the study at large: The 100 to 150 validation repertoires were reported in a later analysis to have been generated on the same platform as the roughly 720 first-cohort repertoires.

An approximately 130-subject validation cohort, separate from the 666-subject first cohort, supplied the donors. Sequencing was performed with immunoSEQ multiplex PCR; in TCRdb, only in-frame clones are kept and a portion is missing. Found here are around 70,000 clones, around 95% of them singletons; the top ten hold approximately 3.3%. The sequence derives from a man younger than 35 in good health and CMV-seronegative. Sequenced: PBMCs. The genes are TRBV18 and TRBJ2-7, with no clear D. The CDR3 is CASAGGLEQYF. CDR3 DNA: TGTGCCAGCGCAGGTGGTCTCGAGCAGTACTTC.